The next 17 T cell receptor beta chains were all read from a single sample in a study of CXCR3-negative and CXCR3-positive naive CD8 T cells. The libraries of TRB cDNA were constructed through 5' RACE using UMI labels. From its re-call of the 5' RACE reads, TCRdb lists each CDR3 protein once, without DNA. This repertoire includes tens of thousands of distinct CDR3 sequences. No antigen has been assigned to these receptors. Findings and limits, study-wide: Naive cells that were CXCR3-positive had more hydrophobic TRB CDR3s (compared with CXCR3-negative naive cells).

Sequenced sample: naive CXCR3+ CD8+ T cells from blood. Subset defined: CD45RO-CCR7+CD27+CD95- naive CD8+ T cells expressing CXCR3 (TNR3+). The receptors were gathered from a human donor in good health. Some clones in this sample may be carry-over from other donors' samples.

The rearrangement uses TRBV13 and TRBJ2-1; TCRdb selects TRBD1, and the lack of DNA leaves this call unchecked. CDR1 PRHDT and CDR2 FYEKMQ come from the germline V gene (reference sequence). The CDR3 totals 13 residues. The CDR3 sequence is CASRLAGENEQFF.

V usage is TRBV28 and J usage is TRBJ2-3; TCRdb returns TRBD2, unconfirmable since there is no DNA. CDR3 size: 17 residues. Per the germline V gene, CDR1 is MDHEN and CDR2 is SYDVKM. CDR3 region: CASSAVTSGKNADTQYF. Using reference TRBV28 and TRBJ2-3 for the parts outside the CDR3, the full variable domain is DVKVTQSSRYLVKRTGEKVFLECVQDMDHENMFWYRQDPGLGLRLIYFSYDVKMKEKGDIPEGYSVSREKKERFSLILESASTNQTSMYLCASSAVTSGKNADTQYFGPGTRLTVL.

The J gene is TRBJ2-2, the V gene TRBV29-1; checking the TCRdb D call of TRBD1 is not possible without DNA. Germline V lookup: CDR1 SQVTM, CDR2 ANQGSEA. This CDR3 contains 14 residues. CDR3 sequence reads: CSVVGGRNTGELFF.

The gene calls are TRBV7-9 and TRBJ1-1. The CDR3 contains 13 residues. Germline V gene lookup returns CDR1 SEHNR and CDR2 FQNEAQ (reference sequence). CDR3 loop: CASTVLGNTEAFF.

The rearrangement joins TRBV27 to TRBJ2-7; TCRdb names TRBD2, which stays unverified in the absence of DNA. CDR1 and CDR2 (germline): MNHEY, SMNVEV (reference sequence). There are 13 residues in the CDR3. The CDR3 here is CASSWGLYYEQYF.

CDR3 protein: CASTYSSSYEQYF. The rearrangement joins TRBV25-1 to TRBJ2-7. There are 13 residues in the CDR3. Germline assignment: CDR1 MGHDK and CDR2 SYGVNS.

The V gene is TRBV7-2, the J gene TRBJ2-2; the TCRdb D gene call, TRBD2, has no DNA to confirm it. The CDR3 runs 15 residues. Looked up from germline, CDR1 is SGHTA and CDR2 is FQGNSA. This CDR3 reads CASSLEAGNTGELFF. Using reference TRBV7-2 and TRBJ2-2 for the parts outside the CDR3, the full variable domain is GAGVSQSPSNKVTEKGKDVELRCDPISGHTALYWYRQSLGQGLEFLIYFQGNSAPDKSGLPSDRFSAERTGGSVSTLTIQRTQQEDSAVYLCASSLEAGNTGELFFGEGSRLTVL.

The V call is TRBV28, the J call TRBJ2-1; without DNA, the TCRdb call of TRBD2 cannot be checked. CDR3 length equals 13 residues. CDR1 is MDHEN, CDR2 SYDVKM, per germline. The CDR3 loop reads CASSSGTYNEQFF.

The chain carries TRBV14 and TRBJ2-5; no DNA is available, so the TRBD1 call from TCRdb remains unchecked. Germline V gene data show CDR1 as SGHDN and CDR2 as FVKESK. This CDR3 comprises 16 residues. CDR3 amino acids: CASSQEDRGYRETQYF.

The CDR3 loop is CSASIEGQGHNQPQHF. The chain has TRBV20-1 and TRBJ1-5; TCRdb's D call of TRBD1 is untestable without DNA. CDR1 and CDR2 from the germline V gene are DFQATT and SNEGSKA (reference sequence). The CDR3 totals 16 residues.

The chain carries TRBV13 and TRBJ2-5; TCRdb's assignment of TRBD2 cannot be checked, as there is no DNA. The CDR3 consists of 14 residues. The germline V gene encodes CDR1 PRHDT and CDR2 FYEKMQ (reference sequence). CDR3 in amino acids: CASSSRGGQETQYF. Combining the CDR3 with reference TRBV13 and TRBJ2-5 gives the whole variable domain AAGVIQSPRHLIKEKRETATLKCYPIPRHDTVYWYQQGPGQDPQFLISFYEKMQSDKGSIPDRFSAQQFSDYHSELNMSSLELGDSALYFCASSSRGGQETQYFGPGTRLLVL.

The V gene is TRBV25-1, the J gene TRBJ1-1; the D call of TRBD1 rests on TCRdb alone, since no DNA is present to check it. Per germline, CDR1 MGHDK and CDR2 SYGVNS. The CDR3 spans 13 residues. The CDR3 loop reads CASTQGGDTEAFF.

The J gene is TRBJ1-3, the V gene TRBV11-2; without DNA, the TCRdb call of TRBD1 cannot be checked. Germline V lookup: CDR1 SGHAT, CDR2 FQNNGV. This CDR3 has 14 residues. CDR3 in amino acids: CASSAWTAGNTIYF.

The rearrangement links TRBV7-9 to TRBJ2-7; TCRdb's D gene call, TRBD2, goes unchecked for lack of DNA. The CDR3 totals 17 residues. CDR1 is SEHNR and CDR2 is FQNEAQ in the germline V gene (reference sequence). CDR3 residues: CASSATSGGPRAYEQYF. The whole variable domain, remainder taken from reference TRBV7-9 and TRBJ2-7, is DTGVSQNPRHKITKRGQNVTFRCDPISEHNRLYWYRQTLGQGPEFLTYFQNEAQLEKSRLLSDRFSAERPKGSFSTLEIQRTEQGDSAMYLCASSATSGGPRAYEQYFGPGTRLTVT.

The V and J genes are TRBV29-1 and TRBJ2-2; TCRdb indicates TRBD1, and absent DNA this call remains unverified. Germline V lookup: CDR1 SQVTM, CDR2 ANQGSEA. The CDR3 length is 15 residues. The CDR3 loop is CSVDSGTANTGELFF.

The chain employs TRBV19 and TRBJ2-4; no DNA is available, so the TRBD1 call from TCRdb remains unchecked. The CDR3 totals 14 residues. CDR1 and CDR2 from the germline V gene are LNHDA and SQIVND (reference sequence). The CDR3 here is CASPWEQGLTIQYF.

This chain joins TRBV12-3 or TRBV12-4 and TRBJ2-1; TCRdb picks TRBD1, but there is no DNA to check that call. CDR3 length: 16 residues. CDR3 amino acids: CASSPRVGGDYNEQFF.